This TCR beta chain was recorded in a study of blood T cell repertoires in COVID-19. Seattle's cohort entered during active infection and was followed longitudinally. A few counts support this clone. TCRdb keeps only in-frame clones here, not all; method: immunoSEQ multiplex PCR. The data hold 430,000 or so clones, with 85% to 90% observed a single time. The sequence was obtained from a man aged 18-30 years with COVID-19, enrolled during active disease. The sequenced sample was peripheral blood.

Here the CDR3 reads CASGRTSGGSQATQYF. The CDR3, as DNA: TGTGCTAGTGGCCGGACTAGCGGGGGTTCCCAGGCGACCCAGTACTTC. The chain has TRBV12-5 and TRBJ2-5; the match to TRBD2 covers 13 bases. V was clipped by 6 bases and J by 7 bases; unmatched bases: 11. The CDR3 length is 16 residues. Germline V lookup: CDR1 LGHNT, CDR2 FRNRAP.